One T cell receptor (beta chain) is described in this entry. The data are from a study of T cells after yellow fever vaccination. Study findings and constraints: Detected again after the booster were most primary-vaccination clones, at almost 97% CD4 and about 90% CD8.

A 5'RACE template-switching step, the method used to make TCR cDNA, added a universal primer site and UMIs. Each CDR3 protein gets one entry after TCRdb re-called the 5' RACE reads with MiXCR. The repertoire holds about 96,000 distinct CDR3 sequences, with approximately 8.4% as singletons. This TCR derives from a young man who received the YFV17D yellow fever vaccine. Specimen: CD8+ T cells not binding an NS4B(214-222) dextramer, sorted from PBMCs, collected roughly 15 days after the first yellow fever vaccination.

The CDR3 is CASSVGTGVNEQFF. The CDR3 coding sequence is TGTGCCAGCAGCGTAGGGACAGGGGTAAATGAGCAGTTCTTC. The chain is built from TRBV9 and TRBJ2-1, with 9 positions matching TRBD1. Germline CDR1 reads SGDLS; CDR2 reads YYNGEE. The CDR3 runs 14 residues. With 0 bases clipped from V and 7 bases from J, the junction kept 2 bases outside the gene matches.